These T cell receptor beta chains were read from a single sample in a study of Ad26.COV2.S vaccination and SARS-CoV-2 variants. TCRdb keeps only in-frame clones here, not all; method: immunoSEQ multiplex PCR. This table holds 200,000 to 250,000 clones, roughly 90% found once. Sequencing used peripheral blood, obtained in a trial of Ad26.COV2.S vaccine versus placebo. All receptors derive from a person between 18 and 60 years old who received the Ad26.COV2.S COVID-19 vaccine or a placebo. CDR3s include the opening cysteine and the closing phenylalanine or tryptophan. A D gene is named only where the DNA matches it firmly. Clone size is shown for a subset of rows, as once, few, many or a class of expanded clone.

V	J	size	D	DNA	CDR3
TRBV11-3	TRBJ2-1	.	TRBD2	TGTGCCAGCAGCCGGGGAATGACTAGCGGGAGTTTAGATGAGCAGTTCTTC	CASSRGMTSGSLDEQFF
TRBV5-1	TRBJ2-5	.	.	TGCGCCATCCAATCCCCGGCAGCCCATCAAGAGACCCAGTACTTC	CAIQSPAAHQETQYF
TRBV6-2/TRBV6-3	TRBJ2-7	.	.	TGTGCCAGCAGTTACGTGGGGTACGAGCAGTACTTC	CASSYVGYEQYF
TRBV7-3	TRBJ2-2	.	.	TGTGCCAGCAGCTCGAGCACCGGGGAGCTGTTTTTT	CASSSSTGELFF
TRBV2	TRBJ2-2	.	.	TGTGCCAGCAGTGCCCCGGAAAGGAACACCGGGGAGCTGTTTTTT	CASSAPERNTGELFF
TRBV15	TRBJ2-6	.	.	TGTGCCACCAGCACTAAGTTGATCTCTGGGGCCAACGTCCTGACTTTC	CATSTKLISGANVLTF
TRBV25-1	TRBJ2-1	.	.	TGTGCCAGCAGTGAATATACCGCGTACAATGAGCAGTTCTTC	CASSEYTAYNEQFF
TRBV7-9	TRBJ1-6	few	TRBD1	TGTGCCAGCAGCCATTCACCGGGACAGAGTAATTCACCCCTCCACTTT	CASSHSPGQSNSPLHF
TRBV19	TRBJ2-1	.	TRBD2	TGTGCCAGTGGACTAGTCCTAGGTTCCTACAATGAGCAGTTCTTC	CASGLVLGSYNEQFF
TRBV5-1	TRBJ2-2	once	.	TGCGCCAGCAGCTTGAGCAGGGAGGTAGGGACCGGGGAGCTGTTTTTT	CASSLSREVGTGELFF
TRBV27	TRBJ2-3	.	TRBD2	TGTGCCAGCAGTTTTTCTAGCGGGGGGGCGCAGTATTTT	CASSFSSGGAQYF
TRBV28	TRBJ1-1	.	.	TGTGCCAGCAGTTTATCCTCACCCGAAGCTTTCTTT	CASSLSSPEAFF
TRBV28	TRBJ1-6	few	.	TGTGCCAGCAGTTTAGTGGGGCTAAGCTCCTATAATTCACCCCTCCACTTT	CASSLVGLSSYNSPLHF
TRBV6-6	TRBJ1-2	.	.	TGTGCCAGCAGTCCCACCCTAAACCCCGGGAAAAGCTATGGCTACACCTTC	CASSPTLNPGKSYGYTF
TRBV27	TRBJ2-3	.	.	TGTGCCAGCAGTTTATCGAGGGCAGATACGCAGTATTTT	CASSLSRADTQYF
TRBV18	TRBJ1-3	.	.	TGTGCCAGCTCACCATCGCAGAAAGCCATATATTTT	CASSPSQKAIYF
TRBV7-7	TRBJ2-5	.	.	TGTGCTAGCAGCTTATCGGGGAGCAGCCAAGAGACCCAGTACTTC	CASSLSGSSQETQYF
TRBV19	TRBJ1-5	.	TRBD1	TGTGCCAGTAGTATAAGGGGGCTGGGCAATCAGCCCCAGCATTTT	CASSIRGLGNQPQHF